The source of this T cell receptor beta chain is a study of regulatory T cells in long-lasting Graves disease. Overall study findings and caveats: Preferential use of TRBV28, TRBJ1-2 and TRBJ2-5 was seen in persistent disease.

Arm-PCR of CDR3 regions and iRepertoire HTBI primers were used to build TCR beta libraries. TCRdb re-called the multiplex PCR reads through MiXCR, storing one row per CDR3 protein. This table holds hundreds of thousands of distinct CDR3 sequences, 12% found once. This clonotype has ten or more counts. What it recognizes is unknown. The time point here: newly diagnosed GD, antithyroid drugs for less than 3 months. PBMC RNA was the source of the TCR library. CDR1 and CDR2 from the germline V gene are MNHEY and SMNVEV (reference sequence). The CDR3 sequence is 20 residues long. The V end lost 6 bases, the J end lost 9 bases, and 36 bases lay between the germline ends. These data also formed part of another study, on T cells in Graves' hyperthyroidism and ophthalmopathy. Turning to that study: Criteria for exclusion of patients were uncontrolled infection, other autoimmune disease, pregnancy or lactation.

The source material was peripheral blood mononuclear cells (PBMCs), sampled at new diagnosis, from a patient treated with antithyroid drugs. This receptor was taken from a woman younger than 45 with Graves disease. The chain combines TRBV27 with TRBJ1-5, with D hard to call. The CDR3 loop is CASSSKGGHLRDFLLRPQHF. The CDR3 nucleotides are TGTGCCAGCAGCTCAAAAGGAGGGCATCTTCGAGATTTCCTTCTTCGGCCCCAGCATTTT.